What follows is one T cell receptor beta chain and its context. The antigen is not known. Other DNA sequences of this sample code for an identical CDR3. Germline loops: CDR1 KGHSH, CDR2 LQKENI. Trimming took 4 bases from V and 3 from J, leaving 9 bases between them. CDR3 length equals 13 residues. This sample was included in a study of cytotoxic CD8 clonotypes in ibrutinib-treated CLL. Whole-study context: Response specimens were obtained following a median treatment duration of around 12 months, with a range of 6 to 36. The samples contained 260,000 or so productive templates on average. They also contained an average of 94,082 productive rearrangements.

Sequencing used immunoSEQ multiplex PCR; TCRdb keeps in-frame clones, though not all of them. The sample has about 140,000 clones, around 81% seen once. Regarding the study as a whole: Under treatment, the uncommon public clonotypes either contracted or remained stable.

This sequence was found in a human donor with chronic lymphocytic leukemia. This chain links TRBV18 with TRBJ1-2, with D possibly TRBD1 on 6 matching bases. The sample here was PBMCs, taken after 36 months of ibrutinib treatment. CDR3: CASSQQGDYGYTF. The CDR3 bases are TGTGCCAGCTCACAACAGGGAGACTATGGCTACACCTTC.